The rows below give T cell receptor beta chains drawn from one sample of a study of blood T cells in healthy people across ages. MiXCR, applied by TCRdb to the 5' RACE reads, yields one record per CDR3 protein. This sample has 1.5 million to 2 million distinct CDR3 sequences, with roughly 30% found just once. The sequenced sample consisted of blood. These receptors were taken from a woman aged 25 to 39 in good health. Both conserved end residues are part of each CDR3. A D gene is named only where the DNA matches it firmly. The size of a clone is reported for some rows only, either as once, few or many, or as a class for expanded clones.

>TRBJ1-5|few|TRBV20-1|TRBD1
CSASLGGGEFQPQHF
TGCAGTGCTAGCCTAGGAGGGGGCGAGTTCCAGCCCCAGCATTTT
>TRBJ1-6|-|TRBV5-1|-
CASSPDGWRGDNSPLHF
TGCGCCAGCAGCCCGGACGGCTGGAGGGGCGATAATTCACCCCTCCACTTT
>TRBJ1-2|few|TRBV10-3|-
CAISELEGDYGYTF
TGTGCCATCAGTGAATTAGAGGGGGACTATGGCTACACCTTC
>TRBJ1-2|-|TRBV6-5|TRBD1
CASSRDSSSNGYAF
TGTGCCAGCAGTCGGGACAGTTCTTCGAATGGCTACGCCTTC
>TRBJ2-7|-|TRBV9|-
CASSVATSDYEQYF
TGTGCCAGCAGCGTAGCTACCTCGGACTACGAGCAGTACTTC
>TRBJ2-1|-|TRBV5-6|-
CASSLRVNYNEQFF
TGTGCCAGCAGCTTGCGAGTCAACTACAATGAGCAGTTCTTC
>TRBJ2-5|few|TRBV20-1|-
CSARDVTAPQETQYF
TGCAGTGCTAGAGATGTTACGGCTCCTCAAGAGACCCAGTACTTC
>TRBJ2-7|many|TRBV27|-
CASWAGGSYEQYF
TGTGCCAGCTGGGCCGGGGGCTCCTACGAGCAGTACTTC
>TRBJ1-2|many|TRBV5-5|-
CASSFDAGGYTF
TGTGCCAGCAGTTTCGACGCTGGCGGCTACACCTTC
>TRBJ2-5|-|TRBV9|TRBD1
CASSTGQGAETQYF
TGTGCCAGCAGCACCGGACAGGGGGCAGAGACCCAGTACTTC
>TRBJ2-3|-|TRBV28|TRBD1
CASAPEDRGTDTQYF
TGTGCCAGCGCGCCGGAGGACAGGGGGACAGATACGCAGTATTTT
>TRBJ2-1|many|TRBV2|-
CASSVVLGNHNEQFF
TGTGCCAGCAGTGTTGTCTTAGGGAATCACAATGAGCAGTTCTTC
>TRBJ1-2|few|TRBV5-1|-
CASSSFPWSGYTF
TGCGCCAGCAGCTCTTTCCCCTGGAGTGGCTACACCTTC
>TRBJ2-2|-|TRBV2|-
CASTSTSNTGELFF
TGCGCCAGCACTTCGACTAGTAACACCGGGGAGCTGTTTTTT
>TRBJ2-3|-|TRBV5-1|-
CASSLLVSGRTDTQYF
TGCGCCAGCAGCTTGTTAGTTAGCGGACGCACAGATACGCAGTATTTT
>TRBJ2-7|-|TRBV28|TRBD2
CASSPPGLAGWRPYF
TGTGCCAGCAGTCCACCGGGACTAGCGGGATGGAGACCGTACTTC
>TRBJ2-1|-|TRBV7-7|-
CASSPDWLAEEQFF
TGTGCCAGCAGCCCCGACTGGCTGGCCGAGGAGCAGTTCTTC
>TRBJ2-5|few|TRBV11-1|-
CASTYRTHETQYF
TGTGCCAGCACCTATAGGACCCATGAGACCCAGTACTTC
>TRBJ2-7|many|TRBV5-1|-
CASSLASGDEQYF
TGCGCCAGCAGCTTGGCCTCAGGAGACGAGCAGTACTTC
>TRBJ2-7|-|TRBV27|TRBD2
CASSRRGLDPRTPEEQYF
TGTGCCAGCAGTAGAAGAGGACTAGACCCTAGAACGCCGGAAGAGCAGTACTTC
>TRBJ1-1|few|TRBV4-1|TRBD1
CASSVQTGVLNTEAFF
TGCGCCAGCAGCGTACAGACAGGGGTACTTAACACTGAAGCTTTCTTT
>TRBJ1-4|few|TRBV9|-
CASSAYSGSDSEKLFF
TGTGCCAGCAGCGCGTACTCGGGATCGGATAGTGAAAAACTGTTTTTT
>TRBJ2-7|few|TRBV20-1|-
CSARGSSDYEQYF
TGCAGTGCTAGAGGTTCTAGCGACTACGAGCAGTACTTC
>TRBJ2-7|-|TRBV7-6|-
CASSLGFPGRSYEQYF
TGTGCCAGCAGCTTAGGCTTTCCAGGGAGATCCTACGAGCAGTACTTC
>TRBJ2-3|-|TRBV4-1|-
CASSHPLADTQYF
TGCGCCAGCAGCCATCCCCTAGCGGATACGCAGTATTTT
>TRBJ1-4|-|TRBV20-1|-
CSAPGTSNEKLFF
TGCAGTGCCCCCGGGACTTCGAATGAAAAACTGTTTTTT
>TRBJ2-7|-|TRBV18|-
CASSPPLVSEQYF
TGTGCCAGCTCACCGCCACTAGTATCGGAGCAGTACTTC
>TRBJ2-7|many|TRBV5-1|-
CASSLAPGEAYEQYF
TGCGCCAGCAGCTTGGCCCCGGGGGAGGCCTACGAGCAGTACTTC
>TRBJ2-1|-|TRBV6-2/TRBV6-3|TRBD2
CAGSYSAALAGDNEQFF
TGTGCCGGCAGTTACTCGGCGGCGCTAGCGGGTGACAATGAGCAGTTCTTC
>TRBJ2-2|-|TRBV12-3/TRBV12-4|TRBD2
CASSLRVSGRAKAGELFF
TGTGCCAGCAGTTTGCGGGTTAGCGGGAGGGCCAAAGCCGGGGAGCTGTTTTTT
>TRBJ2-1|few|TRBV20-1|TRBD2
CSANTGTSGPYNEQFF
TGCAGTGCTAACACCGGGACTAGCGGGCCATACAATGAGCAGTTCTTC
>TRBJ2-3|once|TRBV30|TRBD2
CAWYQRGRTDTRYF
TGTGCCTGGTACCAGCGGGGCCGCACGGATACGCGGTATTTT
>TRBJ2-4|-|TRBV6-1|TRBD2
CASSGALGGLAGVQAVWEQYF
TGTGCCAGCAGTGGAGCGCTCGGGGGACTAGCGGGGGTCCAGGCAGTCTGGGAGCAGTACTTC
>TRBJ2-7|-|TRBV7-2|-
CASAEGRAYEQYF
TGTGCCAGCGCAGAGGGCCGAGCCTACGAGCAGTACTTC
>TRBJ1-5|-|TRBV20-1|-
CSASEGSNQPQHF
TGCAGTGCTAGTGAGGGCAGCAATCAGCCCCAGCATTTT
>TRBJ2-2|-|TRBV29-1|-
CSVWGGAGELFF
TGCAGCGTTTGGGGTGGGGCCGGGGAGCTGTTTTTT
>TRBJ2-7|many|TRBV6-6|-
CASGVRLGTYEQYF
TGTGCCAGCGGGGTTAGACTGGGAACCTACGAGCAGTACTTC
>TRBJ2-1|-|TRBV6-1|TRBD2
CASNLRSGGDNEQFF
TGTGCCAGCAACCTCAGAAGTGGGGGGGATAATGAGCAGTTCTTC
>TRBJ2-5|-|TRBV7-2|TRBD2
CASSLGPAGPGETQYF
TGTGCCAGCAGCCTCGGACCAGCGGGGCCGGGGGAGACCCAGTACTTC
>TRBJ2-1|-|TRBV7-2|TRBD2
CTSSPSGSTYNEQFF
TGTACCAGCAGTCCTAGCGGGAGCACCTACAATGAGCAGTTCTTC
>TRBJ2-5|many|TRBV12-3/TRBV12-4|TRBD1
CASRGRDRQETQYF
TGTGCCAGCAGGGGCCGGGACAGACAAGAGACCCAGTACTTC